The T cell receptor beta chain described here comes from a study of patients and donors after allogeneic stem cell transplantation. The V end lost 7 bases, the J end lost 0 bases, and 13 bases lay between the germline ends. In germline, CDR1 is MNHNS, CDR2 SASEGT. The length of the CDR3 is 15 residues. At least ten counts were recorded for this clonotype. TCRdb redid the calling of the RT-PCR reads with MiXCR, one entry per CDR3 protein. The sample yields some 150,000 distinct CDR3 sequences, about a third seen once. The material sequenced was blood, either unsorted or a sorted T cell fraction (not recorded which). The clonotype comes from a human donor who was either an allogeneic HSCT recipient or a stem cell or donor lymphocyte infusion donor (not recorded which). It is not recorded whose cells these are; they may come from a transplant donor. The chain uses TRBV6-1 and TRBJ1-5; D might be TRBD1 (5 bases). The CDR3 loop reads CASIMRGLSNQPQHF. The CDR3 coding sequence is TGTGCCAGCATAATGAGGGGCCTTAGCAATCAGCCCCAGCATTTT.